This T cell receptor (beta chain) was identified during a study of blood T cell repertoires in COVID-19. The study counted Cohort 3 donors as recovered given two negative PCRs, clearance, or symptom resolution. Per the authors' pipeline: Amplified reference gene primers provided the basis for estimating nucleated cell counts. Sequencing was performed with immunoSEQ multiplex PCR; in TCRdb, only in-frame clones are kept and a portion is missing. Clone size and the V and J calls come from that table; the DNA yielded D and trimming. The sample carries 250,000 to 350,000 clones, around nine tenths recorded once. This CDR3 contains 13 residues. Per germline, CDR1 MGHRA and CDR2 YSYEKL. The V gene end was trimmed by 2 bases and the J gene end by 15 bases; junction bases not matched to a gene: 9.

Sequenced material: PBMCs or T cells enriched from blood (not recorded which). V usage is TRBV4-1 and J usage is TRBJ2-1; TRBD2 aligns across 8 bases. This clonotype was sampled from a man aged 55 to 70 who had recovered from COVID-19. The CDR3, as DNA: TGCGCCAGCAGCCAATTAACCGGGACTAGTTTGTTCTTC. Protein sequence: CASSQLTGTSLFF.